This T cell receptor beta chain was retrieved from a study of cytomegalovirus exposure and HLA in healthy donors. The V and J ends lost 4 bases and 4 bases respectively, with 17 bases between them. CDR1 SGHTS and CDR2 YDEGEE come from the germline V gene. This CDR3 is 15 amino acids long. Primers for the PCR totalled 60 Vbeta and 13 Jbeta. The repertoire was sequenced with immunoSEQ multiplex PCR; TCRdb's copy has only in-frame clones and lacks some. The profile shows 140,000 or so clones, about four fifths of them singletons. The sample consisted of PBMCs. This receptor was obtained from a man aged 40-55 years in good health and CMV-seronegative. This sequence joins TRBV5-8 and TRBJ2-5, with a weak D call TRBD1 (6 bases). The CDR3 region is CASSLPTGTRETQYF. In DNA, the CDR3 is TGTGCCAGCAGCCTACCGACAGGCACACGAGAGACCCAGTACTTC.